Following are 28 T cell receptor beta chains from one sample sequenced in a study of blood T cell repertoires in COVID-19. Using immunoSEQ multiplex PCR, the repertoire was profiled, and TCRdb retains in-frame clones only, with some absent. The sample holds about 260,000 clones; around 86% are singletons and the top ten take less than 1.6%. Sequenced: peripheral blood. The receptor source for this set is a woman between 40 and 55 years old who had recovered from COVID-19.

V is TRBV5-1 and J is TRBJ2-4; 11 nucleotides line up with TRBD1. Germline V lookup: CDR1 SGHRS, CDR2 YFSETQ. V trimming: 3 bases; J trimming: 6 bases; junction bases outside the gene matches: 5. The CDR3 is 15 amino acids. CDR3 in amino acids: CASSWRGQGGNIQYF. The DNA for the CDR3 is TGCGCCAGCAGCTGGAGGGGACAGGGGGGAAACATTCAGTACTTC.

The chain couples TRBV6-6 to TRBJ1-1, with 12 bases lining up with TRBD1. CDR1 is MNHNY and CDR2 is SVGAGI in the germline V gene (reference sequence). The CDR3 consists of 16 residues. V gave up 2 bases and J gave up 6 bases; unmatched junction bases: 7. The CDR3 loop is CASSYGKGQGAAEAFF. CDR3 in DNA: TGTGCCAGCAGTTACGGGAAGGGACAGGGGGCCGCTGAAGCTTTCTTT.

The rearrangement joins TRBV6-1 to TRBJ1-4, with TRBD1 matching 8 bases. The CDR3 has 14 residues. The ends lost 3 bases at V and 5 bases at J; junction bases unmatched: 2. Germline assignment: CDR1 MNHNS and CDR2 SASEGT. CDR3 nucleotides: TGTGCCAGCAGTGAGGACAGGGTCAATGAAAAACTGTTTTTT. It yields the protein CASSEDRVNEKLFF.

This clone was recorded only once. The chain links TRBV27 to TRBJ2-7, with D tentatively TRBD1 (7 bases). This CDR3 has 14 amino acids. The V and J ends lost 6 bases and 3 bases respectively, with 15 bases between them. CDR1 is MNHEY, CDR2 SMNVEV, per germline (reference sequence). CDR3 protein: CASRIFRGVYEQYF. The CDR3 DNA reads TGTGCCAGCAGGATCTTCAGGGGGGTCTACGAGCAGTACTTC.

The V and J genes are TRBV6-6 and TRBJ2-2; 8 bases are shared with TRBD1. Germline V gives CDR1 MNHNY, CDR2 SVGAGI (reference sequence). This CDR3 spans 14 amino acids. J gave up 4 bases and V 10 bases, and 8 bases lay outside the gene matches. CDR3 bases: TGTGCCACCTACCAGGGGGCGATCACCGGGGAGCTGTTTTTT. Translated, it gives CATYQGAITGELFF.

The V and J genes are TRBV7-2 and TRBJ1-2; no reliable D call. This CDR3 comprises 17 residues. V lost 3 bases to trimming and J lost 4 bases, with 21 bases between them. CDR1 is SGHTA and CDR2 is FQGNSA in the germline V gene. This CDR3 is CASSLHDSFTTRYGYTF. The DNA of the CDR3 is TGTGCCAGCAGCTTGCACGACTCTTTTACCACCCGCTATGGCTACACCTTC.

The V call is TRBV3-1 (or the pseudogene TRBV3-2), the J call TRBJ1-2; weak D call: TRBD1 (6 bases). Germline CDR1 is LGHDT and CDR2 is YNNKEL (reference sequence). V gave up 0 bases and J gave up 2 bases, with 10 bases separating them. This CDR3 spans 15 amino acids. CDR3 coding DNA: TGTGCCAGCAGCCAAGACTGGGGGCAAAACTATGGCTACACCTTC. It encodes CASSQDWGQNYGYTF.

This rearrangement joins TRBV2 to TRBJ1-3; tentatively, D is TRBD1 (6 bases). Trimming removed 4 bases at V and 4 bases at J, with 8 bases between. There are 13 residues in the CDR3. CDR1 is SNHLY, CDR2 FYNNEI, per germline. CDR3 coding DNA: TGTGCCAGCAGTGGGGGGCAGGGAAACACCATATATTTT. This encodes CASSGGQGNTIYF.

This sequence joins TRBV7-2 and TRBJ1-3; D is uncertain. This CDR3 is 17 amino acids long. Trimming stripped 0 bases from V and 0 bases from J, with 12 bases between. Per the germline V gene, CDR1 is SGHTA and CDR2 is FQGNSA. The CDR3 DNA reads TGTGCCAGCAGCTTAGCGTCGGGGTATGTCTCTGGAAACACCATATATTTT. Translated, it gives CASSLASGYVSGNTIYF.

The chain recombines TRBV6-6 with TRBJ1-2, with 7 bases lining up with TRBD1. J was trimmed by 1 base and V by 5 bases; bases with no gene match: 10. Germline lookup yields CDR1 MNHNY and CDR2 SVGAGI (reference sequence). The CDR3 extends over 16 amino acids. The CDR3 is CASSNGQAYLNYGYTF. CDR3 DNA sequence: TGTGCCAGCAGTAATGGACAGGCCTACCTTAACTATGGCTACACCTTC.

V is TRBV30 and J is TRBJ1-4; no firm D call. The CDR3 contains 12 residues. From germline, CDR1 is GTSNPN and CDR2 SVGIG (reference sequence). Trimming took off 5 bases at V and 0 bases at J, with 4 bases between the two ends. This CDR3 reads CAWGTTNEKLFF. Here the CDR3 DNA reads TGTGCCTGGGGCACAACTAATGAAAAACTGTTTTTT.

The chain uses TRBV18 and TRBJ2-3, with 7 bases matching TRBD2. Germline CDR1 KGHSH, CDR2 LQKENI. With V trimmed by 8 bases and J by 4 bases, 6 bases remained unmatched. The CDR3 spans 13 residues. The CDR3 nucleotides are TGTGCCAGCACTTCGGGGGGAGCAGATACGCAGTATTTT. Protein sequence: CASTSGGADTQYF. Full variable domain (outside the CDR3, taken from reference TRBV18 and TRBJ2-3): NAGVMQNPRHLVRRRGQEARLRCSPMKGHSHVYWYRQLPEEGLKFMVYLQKENIIDESGMPKERFSAEFPKEGPSILRIQQVVRGDSAAYFCASTSGGADTQYFGPGTRLTVL.

The J gene is TRBJ2-2, the V gene TRBV5-5, with 8 bases identical to TRBD1. In germline, CDR1 is SGHKS, CDR2 YYEKEE (reference sequence). This CDR3 spans 15 amino acids. V shed 2 bases, J shed 4 bases, and the junction held 4 bases outside the gene matches. The CDR3 DNA is TGTGCCAGCAGCTTCAGGGGGCTTAGCACCGGGGAGCTGTTTTTT. This gives the protein CASSFRGLSTGELFF.

The chain links TRBV7-2 to TRBJ2-6; possible D gene TRBD2, 6 bases. Between the trimmed V and J ends, which lost 4 bases and 2 bases, there was a span of 18 bases. The CDR3 has 18 amino acids. Germline values: CDR1 SGHTA, CDR2 FQGNSA. CDR3 residues: CASSSGTAKGAGANVLTF. CDR3 in DNA: TGTGCCAGCAGCTCCGGGACTGCCAAAGGGGCTGGGGCCAACGTCCTGACTTTC.

The CDR3 region is CASSGIAGATDTQYF. The CDR3 DNA is TGTGCCAGCAGTGGAATAGCGGGGGCCACAGATACGCAGTATTTT. The V call is TRBV7-2, the J call TRBJ2-3; 9 bases line up with TRBD2. The CDR3 length is 15 residues. Germline values: CDR1 SGHTA, CDR2 FQGNSA. Trimming removed 6 bases from V and 2 bases from J; junction bases left unmatched: 6.

The chain uses TRBV5-5 and TRBJ1-5; D may be TRBD1 (5 bases). The CDR3 contains 15 residues. Trimming cost V 2 bases and J 1 base, with 10 bases left between them. The germline V gene encodes CDR1 SGHKS and CDR2 YYEKEE (reference sequence). The CDR3 DNA reads as TGTGCCAGCAGCTTCATGCCAGGGAGCAATCAGCCCCAGCATTTT. Residues: CASSFMPGSNQPQHF.

The chain uses TRBV5-4 and TRBJ1-4, with 8 bases lining up with TRBD1. Germline V gives CDR1 SGHNT, CDR2 YYREEE (reference sequence). The CDR3 sequence is 16 residues long. V shed 0 bases and J 12 bases; nucleotides not matched to a gene: 13. CDR3 protein: CASSLEGGTGKKQLFF. The CDR3 DNA reads as TGTGCCAGCAGCTTGGAAGGGGGGACAGGAAAGAAGCAACTGTTTTTT.

This chain joins TRBV29-1 and TRBJ2-1, with TRBD2 matching over 7 bases. The germline V gene has CDR1 SQVTM and CDR2 ANQGSEA. This CDR3 is built from 16 residues. The V and J ends lost 5 bases and 0 bases, in that order; junction bases with no gene match: 10. For the CDR3, the DNA is TGCAGCGTTTTAGGGAGGGGCCAGAGCTCCTACAATGAGCAGTTCTTC. Translated, it gives CSVLGRGQSSYNEQFF.

A remark on this clone: Being one base from a much bigger clone, this may be a read error. V gene TRBV6-2 or TRBV6-3 combines with J gene TRBJ1-2; 7 nucleotides align to TRBD1. From germline, CDR1 is MNHEY and CDR2 SVGEGT. J lost 5 bases, V lost 5 bases, and 5 bases had no gene match. The CDR3 is made up of 13 amino acids. The CDR3 sequence is CASSPTGRYGYTF. CDR3 nucleotide sequence: TGTGCCAGCAGTCCGACAGGGAGGTATGGCTACACCTTC.

The chain combines TRBV7-2 with TRBJ1-6; TRBD1 might be the D (5 bases). V lost 4 bases and J 7 bases, leaving 17 bases between the germline ends. Per germline, CDR1 SGHTA and CDR2 FQGNSA. The CDR3 runs to 16 residues. CDR3 sequence (DNA): TGTGCCAGCAGCTCCGGACATTTAAAAGGGAATTCACCCCTCCACTTT. Amino acids: CASSSGHLKGNSPLHF.

This chain connects TRBV5-1 to TRBJ2-5, with 10 bases matching TRBD1. Per the germline V gene, CDR1 is SGHRS and CDR2 is YFSETQ. The CDR3 totals 16 residues. V shed 1 base and J 4 bases; nucleotides not matched to a gene: 7. CDR3 in amino acids: CASSLIGTGAVETQYF. Written as DNA, the CDR3 is TGCGCCAGCAGCTTGATCGGGACAGGGGCGGTAGAGACCCAGTACTTC.

The rearrangement joins TRBV7-3 to TRBJ1-1; the match to TRBD1 covers 12 bases. CDR1 is SGHTA and CDR2 is FQGTGA in the germline V gene. The CDR3 has 16 amino acids. V was clipped by 2 bases and J by 6 bases; unmatched bases: 7. The CDR3 sequence: CASSLGTGGESAEAFF. In DNA, the CDR3 is TGTGCCAGCAGCTTAGGGACAGGGGGCGAGAGTGCTGAAGCTTTCTTT.

This sequence joins TRBV29-1 and TRBJ1-1; no clear D gene. CDR1 is SQVTM, CDR2 ANQGSEA, per germline. CDR3 length: 10 residues. Deletions cut 7 bases from V and 4 bases from J, with 7 bases between. CDR3 in amino acids: CSGGGTEAFF. In DNA form, the CDR3 reads TGCAGCGGCGGAGGCACTGAAGCTTTCTTT. The full variable domain, completed using reference TRBV29-1 and TRBJ1-1, is SAVISQKPSRDICQRGTSLTIQCQVDSQVTMMFWYRQQPGQSLTLIATANQGSEATYESGFVIDKFPISRPNLTFSTLTVSNMSPEDSSIYLCSGGGTEAFFGQGTRLTVV.

As DNA, the CDR3 is TGTGCCAGCAGCGAGGACAGTTTAGGTTCACCCCTCCACTTT. Translation: CASSEDSLGSPLHF. The V gene is TRBV3-1 (or the pseudogene TRBV3-2), the J gene TRBJ1-6; D is perhaps TRBD1 (6 bases). This CDR3 region has 14 residues. Trimming shortened V by 5 bases and J by 9 bases, and 14 bases separated the two germline ends. Germline lookup yields CDR1 LGHDT and CDR2 YNNKEL (reference sequence).

The chain recombines TRBV11-3 with TRBJ2-7; 9 bases line up with TRBD1. CDR3 length: 14 residues. Per the germline V gene, CDR1 is SGHNT and CDR2 is YENEEA. The V segment lost 5 bases and the J segment 2 bases; nucleotides outside the gene matches: 4. This chain's CDR3 is CASSHRTGAYEQYF. CDR3 bases: TGTGCCAGCAGCCACCGGACAGGGGCCTACGAGCAGTACTTC.

The chain is built from TRBV7-9 and TRBJ2-7; 7 nucleotides align to TRBD2. The CDR3 consists of 17 residues. From germline, CDR1 is SEHNR and CDR2 FQNEAQ (reference sequence). The V and J ends lost 5 bases and 2 bases, in that order; junction bases with no gene match: 15. The CDR3 loop reads CASSTPVGGVDPYEQYF. Here the CDR3 DNA reads TGTGCCAGCAGCACCCCGGTTGGGGGGGTAGATCCCTACGAGCAGTACTTC.

The rearrangement uses TRBV7-3 and TRBJ1-1; 7 bases are shared with TRBD1. The CDR3 sequence is 13 residues long. Germline V gene sequence: CDR1 SGHTA, CDR2 FQGTGA. J gave up 3 bases and V 6 bases, and 4 bases lay outside the gene matches. CDR3 bases: TGTGCCAGCAGGGTGCAGGGGGACACTGAAGCTTTCTTT. Its translation: CASRVQGDTEAFF.

In its sample, this clone was seen once. The chain combines TRBV15 with TRBJ2-1; TRBD1 matches at 8 bases. The CDR3 is made up of 16 amino acids. CDR1 is LNHNV and CDR2 is YYDKDF in the germline V gene (reference sequence). V was pared by 1 base and J by 0 bases, with 2 bases of the junction left unmatched. The CDR3 sequence is CATSRGQGLSYNEQFF. The CDR3 bases are TGTGCCACCAGCAGAGGACAGGGGCTCTCCTACAATGAGCAGTTCTTC.